This is a list of T cell receptor beta chains from one sample in a study of blood T cell repertoires in COVID-19. Libraries were prepared by immunoSEQ multiplex PCR; TCRdb keeps only in-frame clonotypes and omits some of them. This sample yields about 360,000 clones, of which nearly 90% are seen a single time; approximately 2.1% belongs to the top ten. Material for sequencing was PBMCs or T cells enriched from blood (not recorded which). The receptors shown here come from a woman between 35 and 50 years old with acute COVID-19. CDR3s include the opening cysteine and the closing phenylalanine or tryptophan. The D gene is left open where the match is weak. Only some rows state a clone size, as once, few, many or a class for expanded clones.

d_call: TRBD2
v_call: TRBV5-1
clone_size: -
j_call: TRBJ2-3
cdr3_aa: CASNPTGLAVTDTQYF
cdr3_nt: TGCGCCAGCAATCCTACCGGCCTAGCGGTCACAGATACGCAGTATTTT

d_call: -
v_call: TRBV2
clone_size: -
j_call: TRBJ1-2
cdr3_aa: CASSEAATNGYTF
cdr3_nt: TGTGCCAGCAGTGAAGCCGCGACAAATGGCTACACCTTC

d_call: -
v_call: TRBV21-1
clone_size: -
j_call: TRBJ2-1
cdr3_aa: CASQQNSDPPPVRGNEQFF
cdr3_nt: TGTGCCAGCCAACAAAACAGCGATCCTCCACCGGTTCGGGGCAATGAGCAGTTCTTC

d_call: -
v_call: TRBV21-1
clone_size: once
j_call: TRBJ1-2
cdr3_aa: CASRRKGQGHGYTF
cdr3_nt: TGTGCCAGCAGAAGGAAGGGTCAGGGTCATGGCTACACCTTC

d_call: -
v_call: TRBV5-1
clone_size: -
j_call: TRBJ1-1
cdr3_aa: CASSQGLGNTEAFF
cdr3_nt: TGCGCCAGCAGCCAGGGGTTGGGGAACACTGAAGCTTTCTTT

d_call: -
v_call: TRBV21-1
clone_size: -
j_call: TRBJ2-5
cdr3_aa: CASSLTDLARETQYF
cdr3_nt: TGTGCCAGCAGCTTGACGGACTTAGCTAGGGAGACCCAGTACTTC

d_call: TRBD1
v_call: TRBV5-1
clone_size: -
j_call: TRBJ1-2
cdr3_aa: CASSLPGQGGGYTF
cdr3_nt: TGCGCCAGCAGCCTACCGGGACAGGGTGGTGGCTACACCTTC

d_call: -
v_call: TRBV19
clone_size: -
j_call: TRBJ1-4
cdr3_aa: CASSIGTLTNEKLFF
cdr3_nt: TGTGCCAGTAGTATCGGGACACTAACTAATGAAAAACTGTTTTTT

d_call: -
v_call: TRBV12-3/TRBV12-4
clone_size: once
j_call: TRBJ2-4
cdr3_aa: CASSFGQGNIQYF
cdr3_nt: TGTGCCAGCAGTTTTGGCCAGGGAAACATTCAGTACTTC

d_call: -
v_call: TRBV2
clone_size: -
j_call: TRBJ2-5
cdr3_aa: CAYQTDSQETQYF
cdr3_nt: TGTGCTTACCAGACTGATTCTCAAGAGACCCAGTACTTC

d_call: -
v_call: TRBV6-5
clone_size: once
j_call: TRBJ1-5
cdr3_aa: CASSSDGAVSNQPQHF
cdr3_nt: TGTGCCAGCAGTTCGGATGGGGCGGTGAGCAATCAGCCCCAGCATTTT

d_call: TRBD2
v_call: TRBV11-2
clone_size: -
j_call: TRBJ2-3
cdr3_aa: CASSLVYTGGPTDTQYF
cdr3_nt: TGTGCCAGCAGCTTAGTTTATACGGGGGGACCCACAGATACGCAGTATTTT

d_call: TRBD1
v_call: TRBV4-1
clone_size: -
j_call: TRBJ1-5
cdr3_aa: CASSQGQGAGQPQHF
cdr3_nt: TGCGCCAGCAGCCAGGGACAGGGGGCCGGACAGCCCCAGCATTTT

d_call: -
v_call: TRBV24-1
clone_size: -
j_call: TRBJ1-6
cdr3_aa: CATVRLGAGCPRGALHF
cdr3_nt: TGTGCCACCGTAAGGTTAGGCGCAGGCTGCCCCCGGGGGGCCCTCCACTTT

d_call: TRBD1
v_call: TRBV5-1
clone_size: once
j_call: TRBJ2-7
cdr3_aa: CASSPLDRGPYEQYF
cdr3_nt: TGCGCCAGCAGCCCGCTCGACAGGGGTCCCTACGAGCAGTACTTC

d_call: -
v_call: TRBV10-3
clone_size: -
j_call: TRBJ1-1
cdr3_aa: CAISESRDTEAFF
cdr3_nt: TGTGCCATCAGTGAGTCGAGAGACACTGAAGCTTTCTTT

d_call: -
v_call: TRBV7-9
clone_size: -
j_call: TRBJ2-7
cdr3_aa: CASSLDTGEQYF
cdr3_nt: TGTGCCAGCAGCTTAGATACGGGCGAGCAGTACTTC

d_call: TRBD1
v_call: TRBV19
clone_size: -
j_call: TRBJ1-4
cdr3_aa: CASTDPRRGTNEKLFF
cdr3_nt: TGTGCCAGTACCGATCCCCGCAGGGGGACTAATGAAAAACTGTTTTTT

d_call: -
v_call: TRBV11-2
clone_size: -
j_call: TRBJ1-5
cdr3_aa: CASSSGGNQPQHF
cdr3_nt: TGTGCCAGCAGCTCCGGGGGCAATCAGCCCCAGCATTTT

d_call: TRBD2
v_call: TRBV5-1
clone_size: -
j_call: TRBJ2-3
cdr3_aa: CASSLAGGSDTQYF
cdr3_nt: TGCGCCAGCAGCTTGGCGGGAGGATCAGATACGCAGTATTTT

d_call: TRBD1
v_call: TRBV18
clone_size: few
j_call: TRBJ2-1
cdr3_aa: CASSQGDNEQFF
cdr3_nt: TGTGCCAGCTCGCAGGGGGACAATGAGCAGTTCTTC

d_call: TRBD1
v_call: TRBV5-1
clone_size: -
j_call: TRBJ1-6
cdr3_aa: CASSLDRGNSPLHF
cdr3_nt: TGCGCCAGCAGCTTAGACAGGGGTAATTCACCCCTCCACTTT

d_call: -
v_call: TRBV29-1
clone_size: -
j_call: TRBJ1-5
cdr3_aa: CSARDTDQPQHF
cdr3_nt: TGCAGCGCCAGGGACACCGATCAGCCCCAGCATTTT

d_call: TRBD1
v_call: TRBV5-1
clone_size: -
j_call: TRBJ2-2
cdr3_aa: CASSFPRTGSVGELFF
cdr3_nt: TGCGCCAGCAGCTTCCCTCGGACAGGCTCTGTCGGGGAGCTGTTTTTT

d_call: TRBD2
v_call: TRBV7-8
clone_size: -
j_call: TRBJ2-5
cdr3_aa: CASSLVSGGLETQYF
cdr3_nt: TGTGCCAGCAGCTTAGTTTCGGGGGGGCTCGAGACCCAGTACTTC

d_call: TRBD1
v_call: TRBV7-9
clone_size: -
j_call: TRBJ2-5
cdr3_aa: CASSSDRGETQYF
cdr3_nt: TGTGCCAGCAGCTCCGACAGGGGTGAGACCCAGTACTTC

d_call: TRBD2
v_call: TRBV5-4
clone_size: -
j_call: TRBJ2-1
cdr3_aa: CASSLGGLAYNEQFF
cdr3_nt: TGTGCCAGCAGCTTAGGGGGACTAGCCTACAATGAGCAGTTCTTC

d_call: TRBD1
v_call: TRBV6-5
clone_size: -
j_call: TRBJ1-5
cdr3_aa: CASSSQGNQPQHF
cdr3_nt: TGTGCCAGCAGTTCACAGGGGAATCAGCCCCAGCATTTT

d_call: -
v_call: TRBV2
clone_size: -
j_call: TRBJ2-2
cdr3_aa: CASSTTPTGELFF
cdr3_nt: TGTGCCAGCAGTACTACTCCAACCGGGGAGCTGTTTTTT

d_call: TRBD1
v_call: TRBV19
clone_size: once
j_call: TRBJ1-1
cdr3_aa: CASSAGTVGTEAFF
cdr3_nt: TGTGCCAGTAGTGCCGGGACAGTGGGCACTGAAGCTTTCTTT

d_call: -
v_call: TRBV29-1
clone_size: -
j_call: TRBJ2-1
cdr3_aa: CSVRSLGNGEQFF
cdr3_nt: TGCAGCGTCAGGTCTTTAGGAAACGGTGAGCAGTTCTTC

d_call: TRBD1
v_call: TRBV7-9
clone_size: -
j_call: TRBJ2-7
cdr3_aa: CASSLAKDRDEQYF
cdr3_nt: TGTGCCAGCAGCTTAGCTAAGGACAGGGACGAGCAGTACTTC

d_call: -
v_call: TRBV30
clone_size: -
j_call: TRBJ2-7
cdr3_aa: CAWSVVGDQGFNEQYF
cdr3_nt: TGTGCCTGGAGTGTAGTCGGAGACCAGGGATTCAACGAGCAGTACTTC

d_call: TRBD2
v_call: TRBV27
clone_size: -
j_call: TRBJ2-5
cdr3_aa: CASSSGLAGGQETQYF
cdr3_nt: TGTGCCAGCAGTTCGGGACTAGCGGGGGGACAAGAGACCCAGTACTTC

d_call: TRBD1
v_call: TRBV5-1
clone_size: -
j_call: TRBJ2-5
cdr3_aa: CASSPGTGVETQYF
cdr3_nt: TGCGCCAGCAGCCCCGGGACAGGGGTAGAGACCCAGTACTTC

d_call: -
v_call: TRBV24-1
clone_size: -
j_call: TRBJ2-1
cdr3_aa: CATSEGGSLHEQFF
cdr3_nt: TGTGCCACCAGTGAGGGAGGTTCCTTACATGAGCAGTTCTTC

d_call: TRBD2
v_call: TRBV5-1
clone_size: -
j_call: TRBJ2-5
cdr3_aa: CASQPLAGQETQYF
cdr3_nt: TGCGCCAGCCAACCATTAGCGGGGCAAGAGACCCAGTACTTC

d_call: TRBD2
v_call: TRBV5-1
clone_size: -
j_call: TRBJ2-5
cdr3_aa: CASSIAGGMVETQYF
cdr3_nt: TGCGCCAGCAGCATAGCGGGGGGAATGGTGGAGACCCAGTACTTC

d_call: TRBD2
v_call: TRBV7-8
clone_size: many
j_call: TRBJ2-1
cdr3_aa: CASSSRTSGGANEQFF
cdr3_nt: TGTGCCAGCAGCTCCCGGACTAGCGGGGGGGCGAATGAGCAGTTCTTC

d_call: -
v_call: TRBV30
clone_size: once
j_call: TRBJ1-5
cdr3_aa: CAWGSRGGQPQHF
cdr3_nt: TGTGCCTGGGGGTCCCGAGGAGGTCAGCCCCAGCATTTT

d_call: TRBD1
v_call: TRBV15
clone_size: -
j_call: TRBJ2-1
cdr3_aa: CATSRTGGGYEQFF
cdr3_nt: TGTGCCACCAGCAGGACAGGGGGTGGCTATGAGCAGTTCTTC

d_call: -
v_call: TRBV10-1
clone_size: -
j_call: TRBJ2-5
cdr3_aa: CASSGPRRETQYF
cdr3_nt: TGCGCCAGCAGTGGGCCACGAAGAGAGACCCAGTACTTC

d_call: TRBD1
v_call: TRBV4-1
clone_size: once
j_call: TRBJ1-2
cdr3_aa: CASSQELRGYYGYTF
cdr3_nt: TGCGCCAGCAGCCAGGAACTCAGGGGGTACTATGGCTACACCTTC

d_call: -
v_call: TRBV2
clone_size: -
j_call: TRBJ1-3
cdr3_aa: CASSSPGRSLGVTNTIYF
cdr3_nt: TGTGCCAGCAGTTCCCCGGGCCGGTCTCTCGGGGTTACAAACACCATATATTTT

d_call: -
v_call: TRBV27
clone_size: -
j_call: TRBJ1-5
cdr3_aa: CASSLLLGTSNQPQHF
cdr3_nt: TGTGCCAGCAGTTTATTATTAGGGACAAGCAATCAGCCCCAGCATTTT

d_call: TRBD1
v_call: TRBV18
clone_size: -
j_call: TRBJ1-3
cdr3_aa: CASSPGTDGNTIYF
cdr3_nt: TGTGCCAGCTCGCCCGGGACAGACGGAAACACCATATATTTT

d_call: TRBD1
v_call: TRBV11-2
clone_size: -
j_call: TRBJ1-3
cdr3_aa: CASSLGTGTGASWAF
cdr3_nt: TGTGCCAGCAGCTTAGGCACCGGGACAGGGGCTTCCTGGGCCTTT

d_call: TRBD1
v_call: TRBV27
clone_size: -
j_call: TRBJ1-6
cdr3_aa: CASSYNRGTLVYNSPLHF
cdr3_nt: TGTGCCAGCAGTTACAACAGGGGGACCCTCGTTTATAATTCACCCCTCCACTTT

d_call: TRBD1
v_call: TRBV5-1
clone_size: -
j_call: TRBJ1-2
cdr3_aa: CASSLEGTAYGYTF
cdr3_nt: TGCGCCAGCAGCCTCGAAGGGACAGCTTATGGCTACACCTTC

d_call: -
v_call: TRBV24-1
clone_size: many
j_call: TRBJ2-6
cdr3_aa: CATSDRYSGANVLTF
cdr3_nt: TGTGCCACCAGTGACCGCTACTCTGGGGCCAACGTCCTGACTTTC

d_call: TRBD2
v_call: TRBV3-1/TRBV3-2
clone_size: once
j_call: TRBJ2-1
cdr3_aa: CASSQPGTSAYNEQFF
cdr3_nt: TGTGCCAGCAGCCAACCCGGGACTAGCGCATACAATGAGCAGTTCTTC

d_call: TRBD1
v_call: TRBV27
clone_size: -
j_call: TRBJ1-1
cdr3_aa: CASSFGTGTEAFF
cdr3_nt: TGTGCCAGCAGTTTTGGGACAGGCACTGAAGCTTTCTTT

d_call: -
v_call: TRBV2
clone_size: -
j_call: TRBJ1-6
cdr3_aa: CASSTNGLSNSPLHF
cdr3_nt: TGTGCCAGCTCTACTAATGGCCTATCTAATTCACCCCTCCACTTT

d_call: TRBD1
v_call: TRBV5-1
clone_size: -
j_call: TRBJ1-5
cdr3_aa: CASSLATGDQPQHF
cdr3_nt: TGCGCCAGCAGCTTGGCGACAGGGGATCAGCCCCAGCATTTT

d_call: -
v_call: TRBV5-1
clone_size: -
j_call: TRBJ2-2
cdr3_aa: CASTLGEVGELFF
cdr3_nt: TGCGCCAGCACCCTAGGGGAAGTGGGGGAGCTGTTTTTT

d_call: -
v_call: TRBV27
clone_size: few
j_call: TRBJ1-5
cdr3_aa: CASSFGVGGSPQHF
cdr3_nt: TGTGCCAGCAGTTTTGGGGTGGGCGGGTCACCCCAGCATTTT

d_call: -
v_call: TRBV12-3/TRBV12-4
clone_size: -
j_call: TRBJ2-7
cdr3_aa: CASSLSRVEQYF
cdr3_nt: TGTGCCAGCAGTTTAAGCAGGGTCGAGCAGTACTTC

d_call: -
v_call: TRBV2
clone_size: -
j_call: TRBJ1-6
cdr3_aa: CASSYDRVNNSPLHF
cdr3_nt: TGTGCCAGCAGTTACGACCGGGTCAATAATTCACCCCTCCACTTT

d_call: -
v_call: TRBV15
clone_size: once
j_call: TRBJ2-7
cdr3_aa: CATSRDLQDTYEQYF
cdr3_nt: TGTGCCACCAGCAGAGATTTGCAGGACACCTACGAGCAGTACTTC